One and the same sample provided the 16 T cell receptor beta chains below, sequenced in a study of cytomegalovirus exposure and HLA in healthy donors. Vbeta (60) and Jbeta (13) primers were used in the PCR. The table came from immunoSEQ multiplex PCR; TCRdb's copy has only in-frame clones and leaves some out. The table lists about 160,000 clones, roughly 80% of them singletons. Sequenced: PBMCs. The source of these receptors is a middle-aged man in good health and CMV-seronegative.

V and J are TRBV7-8 and TRBJ1-5, with D unresolved. Per the germline V gene, CDR1 is SGHVS and CDR2 is FQNEAQ. Trimming took off 5 bases at V and 2 bases at J, with 16 bases between the two ends. The CDR3 has 16 residues. This CDR3 reads CASSPTRLQGNQPQHF. CDR3 in DNA: TGTGCCAGCAGCCCAACCAGGCTGCAGGGCAATCAGCCCCAGCATTTT.

The chain is built from TRBV6-1 and TRBJ2-7, with TRBD1 as a possible D gene (6 bases). Per germline, CDR1 MNHNS and CDR2 SASEGT. V shed 10 bases and J shed 2 bases, with 18 bases lying between them. The CDR3 is made up of 14 amino acids. The CDR3 spells CAIGQRLTPYEQYF. The CDR3 DNA reads as TGTGCCATCGGACAGCGCCTAACACCCTACGAGCAGTACTTC.

J is TRBJ2-7 and V is TRBV2; the match to TRBD1 covers 7 bases. This CDR3 has 15 amino acids. J was trimmed by 2 bases and V by 10 bases; bases with no gene match: 14. Germline CDR1 and CDR2: SNHLY and FYNNEI. CDR3 bases: TGTGCCAACATATACTCCGACAGGGAACCCTACGAGCAGTACTTC. It translates to CANIYSDREPYEQYF.

This chain links TRBV5-4 with TRBJ1-1; perhaps TRBD1 as D (6 bases). The germline V gene has CDR1 SGHNT and CDR2 YYREEE (reference sequence). This CDR3 is 14 amino acids long. V was trimmed by 3 bases and J by 2 bases, leaving 11 bases between them. This chain's CDR3 is CASSSGTSNTEAFF. The CDR3 bases are TGTGCCAGCAGCTCCGGGACAAGCAACACTGAAGCTTTCTTT.

This rearrangement joins TRBV7-2 to TRBJ1-3; no clear D. The V gene's germline CDR1 is SGHTA and CDR2 FQGNSA. V lost 1 base to trimming and J lost 1 base, with 8 bases between them. The CDR3 runs to 15 residues. This chain's CDR3 is CASSLVPESGNTIYF. The CDR3, as DNA: TGTGCCAGCAGCTTAGTACCTGAGTCTGGAAACACCATATATTTT.

The chain is built from TRBV10-2 and TRBJ1-3; D perhaps matches TRBD1 (5 bases). Trimming shortened V by 4 bases and J by 1 base, and 11 bases separated the two germline ends. In germline, CDR1 is WSHSY, CDR2 SAAADI. This CDR3 is built from 15 residues. The CDR3 is CASSAPQVSGNTIYF. The CDR3 DNA reads as TGCGCCAGCAGTGCCCCACAGGTTTCTGGAAACACCATATATTTT.

The gene calls are TRBV7-9 and TRBJ2-3, with TRBD1 matching over 9 bases. V gave up 4 bases and J gave up 2 bases; unmatched junction bases: 4. This CDR3 is built from 15 residues. Germline V gene sequence: CDR1 SEHNR, CDR2 FQNEAQ (reference sequence). The CDR3 protein is CASSSTGGNTDTQYF. The DNA for the CDR3 is TGTGCCAGCAGCTCGACAGGGGGTAACACAGATACGCAGTATTTT.

Only one count was recorded for this clone. The rearrangement uses TRBV12-5 and TRBJ2-3; perhaps TRBD1 as D (6 bases). CDR3 length equals 16 residues. Germline V CDR1 and CDR2: LGHNT, FRNRAP. The V end was cut by 4 bases, the J end by 0 bases, with 14 bases between. CDR3 amino acids: CASGSGRDTSTDTQYF. In nucleotides, the CDR3 is TGTGCTAGTGGTTCTGGCCGGGACACTAGCACAGATACGCAGTATTTT. The whole variable domain, remainder taken from reference TRBV12-5 and TRBJ2-3, is DARVTQTPRHKVTEMGQEVTMRCQPILGHNTVFWYRQTMMQGLELLAYFRNRAPLDDSGMPKDRFSAEMPDATLATLKIQPSEPRDSAVYFCASGSGRDTSTDTQYFGPGTRLTVL.

This clone was counted a few times. Different DNA sequences within this sample yield the same CDR3. The chain recombines TRBV30 with TRBJ1-2, with a possible D match to TRBD1 (5 bases). Deletions cut 2 bases from V and 8 bases from J, with 9 bases between. Germline V gene sequence: CDR1 GTSNPN, CDR2 SVGIG (reference sequence). The CDR3 contains 11 residues. CDR3 sequence (DNA): TGTGCCTGGAGTCCCGGGGGGGGCTACACCTTC. The encoded protein is CAWSPGGGYTF. The variable domain in full, with the rest retrieved from reference TRBV30 and TRBJ1-2, is SQTIHQWPATLVQPVGSPLSLECTVEGTSNPNLYWYRQAAGRGLQLLFYSVGIGQISSEVPQNLSASRPQDRQFILSSKKLLLSDSGFYLCAWSPGGGYTFGSGTRLTVV.

This clone was detected only once. The chain links TRBV5-1 to TRBJ2-1; a weak D match, TRBD2 (6 bases). Germline V gene sequence: CDR1 SGHRS, CDR2 YFSETQ. The CDR3 loop spans 12 amino acids. Trimming stripped 1 base from V and 9 bases from J, with 8 bases between. The CDR3 region has the DNA TGCGCCAGCAGCTTGTTGGGGGGTGAGCAGTTCTTC. Translated: CASSLLGGEQFF.

This chain links TRBV5-1 with TRBJ2-4; tentatively, D is TRBD1 (5 bases). The V end lost 0 bases, the J end lost 0 bases, and 16 bases lay between the germline ends. The CDR3 length is 18 residues. Germline-derived CDR1 and CDR2 are SGHRS and YFSETQ. CDR3 region: CASSLDRQSGLAKNIQYF. In nucleotides, the CDR3 is TGCGCCAGCAGCTTGGACAGGCAATCTGGATTAGCCAAAAACATTCAGTACTTC.

The chain combines TRBV5-1 with TRBJ2-3, with TRBD2 matching over 8 bases. The CDR3 extends over 13 amino acids. V was clipped by 7 bases and J by 1 base; unmatched bases: 2. Germline V gene sequence: CDR1 SGHRS, CDR2 YFSETQ. In nucleotides, the CDR3 is TGCGCCAGCGATAGCGGGGGCACAGATACGCAGTATTTT. Encoded protein: CASDSGGTDTQYF.

The V call is TRBV6-5, the J call TRBJ2-1; 9 positions match TRBD2. J gave up 10 bases and V 6 bases, and 7 bases lay outside the gene matches. Germline lookup yields CDR1 MNHEY and CDR2 SVGAGI. The CDR3 is 13 amino acids. The DNA for the CDR3 is TGTGCCAGCAGGTCTAGCGGGGCCCCCGAGCAGTTCTTC. Protein product: CASRSSGAPEQFF.

The chain has TRBV4-1 and TRBJ2-5, with 12 bases identical to TRBD2. Germline CDR1 reads MGHRA; CDR2 reads YSYEKL. The CDR3 has 20 amino acids. J gave up 3 bases and V 1 base, and 15 bases lay outside the gene matches. Here the CDR3 reads CASSQGTRRLAGELEETQYF. The CDR3 DNA sequence: TGCGCCAGCAGCCAAGGGACAAGAAGACTAGCGGGAGAACTAGAAGAGACCCAGTACTTC.

This rearrangement joins TRBV7-6 to TRBJ2-7, with TRBD2 matching 13 bases. Germline loops: CDR1 SGHVS, CDR2 FNYEAQ. V was clipped by 4 bases and J by 5 bases; unmatched bases: 8. The CDR3 length is 16 residues. CDR3 bases: TGTGCCAGCAGCTACACGCTTGGGACTAGCGGGAACGAGCAGTACTTC. Translating gives CASSYTLGTSGNEQYF.

The rearrangement uses TRBV30 and TRBJ1-5; TRBD1 matches 7 bases. The CDR3 loop spans 14 amino acids. J was trimmed by 9 bases and V by 0 bases; bases with no gene match: 8. The germline gives CDR1 GTSNPN, CDR2 SVGIG (reference sequence). CDR3 in DNA: TGTGCCTGGAGTGTCAGGGGGGAATCAGGGCCCCAGCATTTT. Its protein is CAWSVRGESGPQHF.